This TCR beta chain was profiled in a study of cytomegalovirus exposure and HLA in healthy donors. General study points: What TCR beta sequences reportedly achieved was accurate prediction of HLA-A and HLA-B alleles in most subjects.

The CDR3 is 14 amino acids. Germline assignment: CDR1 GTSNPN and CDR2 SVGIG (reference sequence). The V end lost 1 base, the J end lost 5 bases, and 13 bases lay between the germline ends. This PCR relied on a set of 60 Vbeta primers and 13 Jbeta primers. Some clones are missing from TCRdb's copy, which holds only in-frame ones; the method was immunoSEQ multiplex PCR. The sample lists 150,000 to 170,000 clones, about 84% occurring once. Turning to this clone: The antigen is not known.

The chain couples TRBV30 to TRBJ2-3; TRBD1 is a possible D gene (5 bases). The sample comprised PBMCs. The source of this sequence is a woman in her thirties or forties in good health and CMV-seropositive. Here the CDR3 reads CAWSEAGLRDTQYF. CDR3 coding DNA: TGTGCCTGGAGTGAGGCAGGGTTACGAGATACGCAGTATTTT.